The 28 T cell receptor beta chains listed next were all sequenced from one sample in a study of blood T cells in healthy people across ages (dated by TCRdb to between 2015 and 2016). Receptor libraries were prepared by 5' RACE. The listed sequencing device is Illumina HiSeq 2500. A second 7 to 11 cycle PCR used a sample-barcoded 5' primer and a J-beta primer mix. The raw public data were reprocessed by TCRdb itself: fastp quality trimming at Q25, MiXCR clonotype calling, in-frame beta chains only. Every CDR3 protein is listed once, alongside the most common genes and DNA of its rows. A total of some 1 million distinct CDR3 sequences appear in this sample, 40% to 55% of them only once. The top ten hold 18% of the sample. The source material was blood. Receptors originate from a woman aged 60-75 years in good health.

The chain combines TRBV7-2 with TRBJ2-7; D gene unclear. Per germline, CDR1 SGHTA and CDR2 FQGNSA. Trimming took off 5 bases at V and 3 bases at J, with 8 bases between the two ends. The CDR3 is 12 residues long. Here the CDR3 reads CASSPPDYEQYF. For the CDR3, the DNA is TGTGCCAGCAGCCCCCCCGACTACGAGCAGTACTTC.

The chain carries TRBV4-2 and TRBJ2-1; TRBD2 matches 7 bases. Germline CDR1 and CDR2: LGHNA and YNFKEQ. The J segment lost 5 bases and the V segment lost 4 bases, leaving 14 bases of the junction unmatched. This CDR3 region has 17 residues. The CDR3 is CASSPNSWGGRNNEQFF. CDR3 coding DNA: TGTGCCAGCAGCCCTAACTCGTGGGGCGGGAGAAACAATGAGCAGTTCTTC.

This clonotype was seen repeatedly, ten times or more. This chain links TRBV5-1 with TRBJ2-7; 10 bases are shared with TRBD2. The germline CDR1 and CDR2 sequences are SGHRS and YFSETQ. The J segment lost 6 bases and the V segment lost 4 bases, leaving 10 bases of the junction unmatched. This CDR3 is 15 amino acids long. The CDR3 region is CASSPGAGGYREQYF. In nucleotides, the CDR3 is TGCGCCAGCAGCCCTGGAGCGGGAGGGTATCGCGAGCAGTACTTC.

This clonotype has only a few counts. CDR3 bases: TGCAGTGCCCAAGAGGGGGCTACCTCCTACGAGCAGTACTTC. Protein sequence: CSAQEGATSYEQYF. The chain employs TRBV20-1 and TRBJ2-7; 7 bases line up with TRBD1. The junction had 8 bases not matched to a gene; V was cut back by 6 bases and J by 0 bases. Germline V CDR1 and CDR2: DFQATT, SNEGSKA (reference sequence). The CDR3 has 14 amino acids.

The rearrangement uses TRBV28 and TRBJ1-1; no reliable D call. V dropped 1 base and J dropped 4 bases, with 10 bases sitting between them. The CDR3 runs 14 residues. CDR1 is MDHEN and CDR2 is SYDVKM in the germline V gene. The CDR3 loop is CASSLFRATTEAFF. The DNA for the CDR3 is TGTGCCAGCAGTTTATTTAGAGCGACCACTGAAGCTTTCTTT.

This chain's CDR3 is CASSNWVGEPLAKNIQYF. The CDR3 nucleotides read TGTGCCAGCAGCAATTGGGTAGGGGAGCCGCTAGCCAAAAACATTCAGTACTTC. The chain uses TRBV21-1 and TRBJ2-4; TRBD2, the table's D call, lacks a check against the DNA. TRBV21-1 is a pseudogene. This CDR3 has 18 residues.

The rearrangement joins TRBV20-1 to TRBJ2-5, with 10 nucleotides matching TRBD1. Per germline, CDR1 DFQATT and CDR2 SNEGSKA (reference sequence). This CDR3 region has 14 residues. Losses at the gene ends were 5 bases for V and 4 bases for J; bases not matched to a gene: 7. Written as DNA, the CDR3 is TGCAGTGCTTCCAGGACAGGGGGATCAGAGACCCAGTACTTC. Protein: CSASRTGGSETQYF.

This clonotype was counted only a few times. V usage is TRBV10-3 and J usage is TRBJ2-4; 9 bases are shared with TRBD1. The J call may be in error: the DNA end matches TRBJ2-7 better. CDR1 ENHRY and CDR2 SYGVKD come from the germline V gene. The CDR3 runs to 13 residues. The chain's CDR3 is CAIGRDRDGEQYF. For the CDR3, the DNA is TGTGCCATCGGCCGGGACAGGGACGGCGAGCAGTACTTC.

The chain joins TRBV3-1 to TRBJ2-5; D is unclear. Trimming cost V 1 base and J 0 bases, with 6 bases left between them. The germline V gene has CDR1 LGHDT and CDR2 YNNKEL (reference sequence). The CDR3 loop spans 14 amino acids. The CDR3 DNA reads TGTGCCAGCAGCCAAGTACCGGACCAAGAGACCCAGTACTTC. It specifies CASSQVPDQETQYF.

This clonotype appeared a few times. The gene calls are TRBV21-1 and TRBJ2-1; the table's D gene call, TRBD2, was not cross checked with the DNA. TRBV21-1 is annotated as a pseudogene. The CDR3 is 22 amino acids. This chain's CDR3 is CASSKGNRARLAGGPRNNEQFF. DNA for the CDR3: TGTGCCAGCAGCAAAGGGAACAGGGCTCGTTTAGCGGGAGGGCCGCGAAACAATGAGCAGTTCTTC.

At least ten counts were recorded for this clonotype. The chain carries TRBV7-7 and TRBJ2-1, with 9 bases aligning to TRBD2. This CDR3 spans 21 amino acids. From germline, CDR1 is SSHAT and CDR2 FNYEAQ (reference sequence). V trimming: 0 bases; J trimming: 0 bases; junction bases outside the gene matches: 15. CDR3: CASSLALAGEPQVGSYNEQFF. The DNA for the CDR3 is TGTGCCAGCAGCTTAGCATTAGCGGGAGAACCACAGGTTGGCTCCTACAATGAGCAGTTCTTC.

The sample holds a few counts of this clonotype. The CDR3 spells CASSQALVFPYEQYF. CDR3 nucleotides: TGTGCCAGCAGCCAAGCCCTGGTGTTTCCCTACGAGCAGTACTTC. J is TRBJ2-7 and V is TRBV14, with D unclear. The CDR3 consists of 15 residues. CDR1 is SGHDN and CDR2 is FVKESK in the germline V gene. V dropped 1 base and J dropped 2 bases, with 12 bases sitting between them.

The chain recombines TRBV13 with TRBJ2-5; TRBD1 agrees at 9 bases. Matching the DNA end better, TRBJ2-7 makes the J call doubtful. CDR1 and CDR2 (germline): PRHDT, FYEKMQ (reference sequence). This CDR3 region has 14 residues. CDR3 region: CASRPRDRVCEQYF. The CDR3 DNA sequence: TGTGCCAGCAGACCCCGGGACAGGGTCTGCGAGCAGTACTTC.

The CDR3: CASSVGLAGGNSYNEQFF. For the CDR3, the DNA is TGTGCCAGCAGCGTAGGTCTAGCGGGAGGAAACTCCTACAATGAGCAGTTCTTC. This rearrangement joins TRBV9 to TRBJ2-1; the match to TRBD2 covers 11 bases. The germline gives CDR1 SGDLS, CDR2 YYNGEE. This CDR3 has 18 amino acids. The trim removed 0 bases at V and 0 bases at J, leaving 5 bases unmatched.

This clonotype showed up many times. The chain is built from TRBV6-5 and TRBJ2-6; no clear D gene. V was trimmed by 6 bases and J by 0 bases, leaving 9 bases between them. Germline CDR1 and CDR2: MNHEY and SVGAGI. The CDR3 consists of 15 residues. DNA of the CDR3: TGTGCCAGCAGCCCCTCCGGCTCTGGGGCCAACGTCCTGACTTTC. It codes for CASSPSGSGANVLTF.

The table lists this clonotype with a few counts. The chain has TRBV28 and TRBJ2-7, with D possibly being TRBD1 or TRBD2 (6 bases each). The CDR3 has 16 residues. Germline CDR1 and CDR2: MDHEN and SYDVKM. V lost 7 bases to trimming and J lost 6 bases, with 25 bases between them. The chain's CDR3 is CASTKGGGASGGEQYF. CDR3 sequence (DNA): TGTGCCAGCACCAAGGGGGGTGGGGCGTCTGGCGGCGAGCAGTACTTC.

The rearrangement uses TRBV27 and TRBJ2-3, with D perhaps TRBD1 or TRBD2 (6 bases each). Germline CDR1 and CDR2: MNHEY and SMNVEV (reference sequence). The CDR3 is 15 amino acids. V lost 7 bases to trimming and J lost 3 bases, with 17 bases between them. The CDR3 region is CASTPVGGATDTQYF. The CDR3, as DNA: TGTGCCAGCACTCCCGTCGGGGGCGCGACAGATACGCAGTATTTT.

The chain has TRBV27 and TRBJ2-7; perhaps TRBD1 as D (5 bases). V was clipped by 4 bases and J by 2 bases, with 15 bases between them. CDR3 length: 15 residues. Germline V gene lookup returns CDR1 MNHEY and CDR2 SMNVEV (reference sequence). CDR3 residues: CASSSTGAPTYEQYF. For the CDR3, the DNA is TGTGCCAGCAGTTCAACAGGTGCCCCTACCTACGAGCAGTACTTC.

This clonotype was seen only a few times. The chain uses TRBV6-5 and TRBJ1-2; 7 bases are shared with TRBD1. This CDR3 spans 14 amino acids. Germline CDR1 and CDR2: MNHEY and SVGAGI. The V and J ends lost 5 bases and 7 bases, in that order; junction bases with no gene match: 10. The CDR3 DNA follows: TGTGCCAGCAGTGAAGGGGGCGTAGGTCGTGGCTACACCTTC. It specifies CASSEGGVGRGYTF.

This chain uses TRBV29-1 with TRBJ2-5, with 12 bases matching TRBD2. The J call may be incorrect, as the DNA end agrees better with TRBJ2-7. In germline, CDR1 is SQVTM, CDR2 ANQGSEA. The CDR3 spans 18 residues. In DNA, the CDR3 is TGCAGCGTTGCGGGGACCGATGTGACTAGCGGGAGCTGGTACGAGCAGTACTTC. This gives the protein CSVAGTDVTSGSWYEQYF.

This clonotype has a handful of counts. This chain connects TRBV5-1 to TRBJ2-7; D remains ambiguous. Germline loops: CDR1 SGHRS, CDR2 YFSETQ. The CDR3 spans 12 residues. Trimming took 5 bases from V and 9 from J, leaving 15 bases between them. CDR3 region: CASSRVLAWQYF. The CDR3 DNA sequence: TGCGCCAGCAGTAGGGTCCTTGCCTGGCAGTACTTC.

The chain uses TRBV3-1 and TRBJ2-1; TRBD2 matches at 14 bases. The junction had 3 bases not matched to a gene; V was cut back by 4 bases and J by 7 bases. Germline V gene sequence: CDR1 LGHDT, CDR2 YNNKEL (reference sequence). The CDR3 loop spans 15 amino acids. The CDR3 bases are TGTGCCAGCAGCCGCGGGACTAGCGGGAGAAATGAGCAGTTCTTC. Translating gives CASSRGTSGRNEQFF.

This clonotype occurred a few times. The chain links TRBV10-3 to TRBJ2-5; D possibly corresponds to TRBD1 (6 bases). CDR1 is ENHRY and CDR2 is SYGVKD in the germline V gene. V gave up 8 bases and J gave up 5 bases, with 18 bases separating them. This CDR3 comprises 14 residues. The DNA of the CDR3 is TGTGCCATCCAATTGGGGGCCGGGACGGAGACCCAGTACTTC. Translated: CAIQLGAGTETQYF.

The chain links TRBV7-9 to TRBJ1-2; 10 positions match TRBD1. Germline V gene sequence: CDR1 SEHNR, CDR2 FQNEAQ (reference sequence). The CDR3 has 15 amino acids. J was trimmed by 4 bases and V by 6 bases; bases with no gene match: 8. The CDR3 coding sequence is TGTGCCAGCAGACGACAGGGGGCGCTTTTCTATGGCTACACCTTC. It encodes CASRRQGALFYGYTF.

The chain recombines TRBV2 with TRBJ2-1; TRBD2 matches 11 bases. CDR1 SNHLY and CDR2 FYNNEI come from the germline V gene. This CDR3 region has 16 residues. The trim removed 3 bases at V and 7 bases at J, leaving 8 bases unmatched. The CDR3 region has the DNA TGTGCCAGCAGTGACAAACTAGCGGGAGTTGAAAATGAGCAGTTCTTC. Translation gives CASSDKLAGVENEQFF.

This clonotype was counted between two and nine times. The V and J genes are TRBV7-9 and TRBJ2-1, with 10 bases that match TRBD2. The V segment lost 6 bases and the J segment 7 bases; nucleotides outside the gene matches: 12. The CDR3 is 16 amino acids. Per germline, CDR1 SEHNR and CDR2 FQNEAQ (reference sequence). CDR3 sequence reads: CASRAASGRVRNEQFF. The CDR3 nucleotides read TGTGCCAGCAGGGCCGCGAGCGGGAGGGTGCGGAATGAGCAGTTCTTC.

A few counts support this clonotype. The chain couples TRBV4-1 to TRBJ2-5; 9 nucleotides line up with TRBD2. The germline V gene has CDR1 MGHRA and CDR2 YSYEKL. Germline trimming cut 4 bases from V and 2 bases from J; bases unmatched to any gene: 8. The CDR3 has 16 residues. The CDR3 protein is CASSPWPSGIQETQYF. The CDR3 nucleotides read TGCGCCAGCAGCCCTTGGCCTAGCGGGATTCAAGAGACCCAGTACTTC.

The rearrangement uses TRBV18 and TRBJ2-1; D may be TRBD1 (6 bases). This CDR3 is 15 amino acids long. V lost 2 bases and J lost 10, with 18 bases in between. The germline CDR1 and CDR2 sequences are KGHSH and LQKENI. The CDR3 sequence: CASSPGGAWEIEQFF. The CDR3 coding sequence is TGTGCCAGCTCACCAGGGGGCGCGTGGGAAATAGAGCAGTTCTTC.